This is a list of T cell receptor beta chains from one sample in a study of shared clonotypes between healthy human individuals. Assay: immunoSEQ multiplex PCR; the TCRdb copy retains only in-frame clones and omits some. The sample lists about 870,000 clones; 92% were seen once. The sequenced material came from naive CD8+ T cells sorted from blood. These receptors were taken from a man aged 30 to 45 in good health. CDR3s include the opening cysteine and the closing phenylalanine or tryptophan. The order of the fields is CDR3 protein, CDR3 DNA, J gene, V gene, clone size, D gene. The D gene is left open where the match is weak. Clone size, where shown, is once, few, many, or a class for clones that have expanded.

CASSPPGQGNTEAFF	TGTGCCAGCAGCCCCCCGGGACAGGGGAACACTGAAGCTTTCTTT	TRBJ1-1	TRBV9	.	TRBD1
CASSSRQGYTGELFF	TGTGCCAGCAGCTCTCGACAGGGTTACACCGGGGAGCTGTTTTTT	TRBJ2-2	TRBV7-9	.	TRBD1
CASSLLGPQSNEQFF	TGTGCCAGCAGTTTACTAGGACCCCAGTCCAATGAGCAGTTCTTC	TRBJ2-1	TRBV28	.	.
CASSGASGRLGTGELFF	TGTGCCAGCAGTGGGGCTAGCGGGAGACTAGGCACCGGGGAGCTGTTTTTT	TRBJ2-2	TRBV2	.	TRBD2
CASSPKGGTDTQYF	TGTGCCAGCAGCCCGAAGGGGGGCACAGATACGCAGTATTTT	TRBJ2-3	TRBV11-2	.	.
CSVLLTGSGQFF	TGCAGCGTCCTACTCACCGGGTCCGGGCAGTTCTTC	TRBJ2-1	TRBV29-1	.	.
CAISDSLDSPLDTQYF	TGTGCCATCAGTGATAGTCTGGACTCCCCTTTGGATACGCAGTATTTT	TRBJ2-3	TRBV10-3	.	.
CASSLSFQGASYEQYF	TGTGCCAGCAGCTTAAGTTTCCAGGGGGCAAGCTACGAGCAGTACTTC	TRBJ2-7	TRBV7-3	.	TRBD1
CASSPQTGSYEQYF	TGTGCCAGTAGTCCCCAAACAGGTTCCTACGAGCAGTACTTC	TRBJ2-7	TRBV19	once	.
CASSLEAGVYNEQFF	TGTGCCAGCAGCTTAGAAGCGGGGGTCTACAATGAGCAGTTCTTC	TRBJ2-1	TRBV7-6	.	TRBD2
CASSQDSVYNEQFF	TGCGCCAGCAGCCAAGATTCAGTTTACAATGAGCAGTTCTTC	TRBJ2-1	TRBV4-1	.	.